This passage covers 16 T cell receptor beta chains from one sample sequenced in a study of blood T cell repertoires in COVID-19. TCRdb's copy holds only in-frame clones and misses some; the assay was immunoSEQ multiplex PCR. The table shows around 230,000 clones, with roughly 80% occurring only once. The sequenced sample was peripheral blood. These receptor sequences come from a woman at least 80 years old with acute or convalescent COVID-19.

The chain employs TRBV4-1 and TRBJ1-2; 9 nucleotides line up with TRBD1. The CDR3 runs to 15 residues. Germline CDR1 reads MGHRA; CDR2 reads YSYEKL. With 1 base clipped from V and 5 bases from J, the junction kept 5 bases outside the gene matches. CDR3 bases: TGCGCCAGCAGCCAAGCCGGGACAGGGAATTATGGCTACACCTTC. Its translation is CASSQAGTGNYGYTF.

The CDR3 bases are TGTGCCAGCAGTCCAGAGGGGGGGGTTCTCACTGAAGCTTTCTTT. It translates to CASSPEGGVLTEAFF. This chain connects TRBV6-4 to TRBJ1-1, with a weak D call TRBD1 (6 bases). V was pared by 5 bases and J by 4 bases, with 17 bases between. Germline V gives CDR1 MRHNA, CDR2 SNTAGT. The CDR3 has 15 amino acids.

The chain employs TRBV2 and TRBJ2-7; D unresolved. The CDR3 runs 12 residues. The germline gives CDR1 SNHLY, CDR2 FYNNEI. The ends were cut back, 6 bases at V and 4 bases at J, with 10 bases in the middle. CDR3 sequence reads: CASSGSPYEQYF. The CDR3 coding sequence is TGTGCCAGCAGCGGGTCCCCATACGAGCAGTACTTC. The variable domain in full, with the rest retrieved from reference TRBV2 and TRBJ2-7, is EPEVTQTPSHQVTQMGQEVILRCVPISNHLYFYWYRQILGQKVEFLVSFYNNEISEKSEIFDDQFSVERPDGSNFTLKIRSTKLEDSAMYFCASSGSPYEQYFGPGTRLTVT.

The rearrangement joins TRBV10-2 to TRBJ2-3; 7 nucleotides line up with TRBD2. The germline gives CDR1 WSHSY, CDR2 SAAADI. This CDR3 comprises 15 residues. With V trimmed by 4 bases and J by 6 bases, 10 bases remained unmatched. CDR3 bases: TGCGCCAGCAGTGCCTACGAACTGGGGGGGGATACGCAGTATTTT. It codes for CASSAYELGGDTQYF.

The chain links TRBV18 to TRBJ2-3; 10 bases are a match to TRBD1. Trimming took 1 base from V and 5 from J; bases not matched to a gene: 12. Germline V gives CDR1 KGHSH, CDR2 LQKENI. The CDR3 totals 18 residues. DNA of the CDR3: TGTGCCAGCTCACCACAAGGTGTCGGGACAGGGGCTGGAGATACGCAGTATTTT. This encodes CASSPQGVGTGAGDTQYF.

The chain's CDR3 is CASSPRGAGGYNEQFF. DNA of the CDR3: TGTGCCAGCAGCCCCCGGGGAGCGGGGGGTTACAATGAGCAGTTCTTC. This chain connects TRBV11-2 to TRBJ2-1, with 9 positions matching TRBD2. CDR1 is SGHAT and CDR2 is FQNNGV in the germline V gene. The CDR3 consists of 16 residues. The ends lost 5 bases at V and 4 bases at J; junction bases unmatched: 9.

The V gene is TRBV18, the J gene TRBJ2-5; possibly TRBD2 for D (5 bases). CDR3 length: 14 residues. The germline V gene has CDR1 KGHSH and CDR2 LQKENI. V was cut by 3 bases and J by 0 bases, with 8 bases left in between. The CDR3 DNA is TGTGCCAGCTCACCCGGGATCAACCAAGAGACCCAGTACTTC. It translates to CASSPGINQETQYF.

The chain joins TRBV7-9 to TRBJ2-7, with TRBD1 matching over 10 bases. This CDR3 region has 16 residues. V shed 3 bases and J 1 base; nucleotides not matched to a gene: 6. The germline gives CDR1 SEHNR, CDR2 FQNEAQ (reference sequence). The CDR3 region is CASSFQGTGESYEQYF. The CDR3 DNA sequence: TGTGCCAGCAGCTTTCAAGGGACAGGGGAATCCTACGAGCAGTACTTC.

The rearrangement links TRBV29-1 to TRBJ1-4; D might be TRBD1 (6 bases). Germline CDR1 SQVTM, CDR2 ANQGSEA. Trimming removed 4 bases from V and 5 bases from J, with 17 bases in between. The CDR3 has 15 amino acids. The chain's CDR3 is CSVVGGRTGNEKLFF. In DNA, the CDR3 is TGCAGCGTTGTAGGGGGACGAACAGGGAATGAAAAACTGTTTTTT.

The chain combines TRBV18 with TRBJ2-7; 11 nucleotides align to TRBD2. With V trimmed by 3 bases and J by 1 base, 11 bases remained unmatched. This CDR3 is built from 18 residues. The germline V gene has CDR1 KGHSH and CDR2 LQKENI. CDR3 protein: CASSPPRLSSGGSYEQYF. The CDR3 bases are TGTGCCAGCTCACCCCCGCGGCTCTCTAGCGGGGGGTCCTACGAGCAGTACTTC.

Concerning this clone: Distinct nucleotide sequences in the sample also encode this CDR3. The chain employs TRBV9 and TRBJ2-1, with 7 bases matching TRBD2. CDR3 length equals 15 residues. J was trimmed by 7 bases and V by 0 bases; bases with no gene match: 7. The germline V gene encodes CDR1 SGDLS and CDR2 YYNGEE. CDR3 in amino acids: CASSVGGGPLNEQFF. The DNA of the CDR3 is TGTGCCAGCAGCGTAGGCGGGGGTCCTTTGAATGAGCAGTTCTTC.

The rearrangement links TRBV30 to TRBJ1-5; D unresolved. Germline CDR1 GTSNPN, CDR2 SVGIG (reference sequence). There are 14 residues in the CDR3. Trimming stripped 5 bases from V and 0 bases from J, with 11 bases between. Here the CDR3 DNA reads TGTGCCTGGGGGGAAGGGAGTAGCAATCAGCCCCAGCATTTT. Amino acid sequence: CAWGEGSSNQPQHF.

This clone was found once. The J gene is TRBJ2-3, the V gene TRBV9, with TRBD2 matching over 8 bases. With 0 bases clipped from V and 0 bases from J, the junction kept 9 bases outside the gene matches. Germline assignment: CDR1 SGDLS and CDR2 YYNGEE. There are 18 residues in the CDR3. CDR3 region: CASSVGRGGLPSTDTQYF. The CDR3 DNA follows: TGTGCCAGCAGCGTAGGTCGCGGGGGGTTGCCTAGCACAGATACGCAGTATTTT.

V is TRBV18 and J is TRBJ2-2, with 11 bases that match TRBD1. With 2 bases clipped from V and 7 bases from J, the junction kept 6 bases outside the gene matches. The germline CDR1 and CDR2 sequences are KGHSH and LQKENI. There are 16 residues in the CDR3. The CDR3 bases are TGTGCCAGCTCACCAGCCGGGACAGGGGGTTTCGGGGAGCTGTTTTTT. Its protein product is CASSPAGTGGFGELFF.

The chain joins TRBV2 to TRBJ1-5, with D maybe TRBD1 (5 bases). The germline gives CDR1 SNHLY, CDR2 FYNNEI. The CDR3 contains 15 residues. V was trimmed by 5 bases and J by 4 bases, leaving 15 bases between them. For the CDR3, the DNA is TGTGCCAGCAGTTCTTTCGGGGGGTCTAATCAGCCCCAGCATTTT. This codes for CASSSFGGSNQPQHF.

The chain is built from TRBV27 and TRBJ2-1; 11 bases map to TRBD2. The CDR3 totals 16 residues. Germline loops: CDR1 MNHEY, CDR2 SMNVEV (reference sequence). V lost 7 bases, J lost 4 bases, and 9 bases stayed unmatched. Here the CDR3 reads CASTPSRLAGYNEQFF. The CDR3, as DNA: TGTGCCAGCACCCCCTCCCGACTAGCGGGGTACAATGAGCAGTTCTTC.